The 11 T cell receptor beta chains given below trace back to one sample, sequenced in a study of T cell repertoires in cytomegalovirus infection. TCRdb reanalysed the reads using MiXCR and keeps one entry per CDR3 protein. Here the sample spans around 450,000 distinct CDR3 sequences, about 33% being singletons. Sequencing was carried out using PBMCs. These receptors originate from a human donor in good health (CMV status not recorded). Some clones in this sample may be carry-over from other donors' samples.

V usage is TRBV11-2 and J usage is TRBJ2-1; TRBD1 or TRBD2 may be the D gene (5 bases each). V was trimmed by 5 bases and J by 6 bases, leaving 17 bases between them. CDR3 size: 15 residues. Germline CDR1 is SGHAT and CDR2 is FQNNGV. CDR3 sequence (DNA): TGTGCCAGCAGCCTACGAGGGGTGGGGCGCAATGAGCAGTTCTTC. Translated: CASSLRGVGRNEQFF.

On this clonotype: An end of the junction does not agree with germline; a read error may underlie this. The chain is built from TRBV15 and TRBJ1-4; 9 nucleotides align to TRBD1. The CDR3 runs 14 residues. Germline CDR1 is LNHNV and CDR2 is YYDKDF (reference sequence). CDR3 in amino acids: CATSKGQGNEKLLF. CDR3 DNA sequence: TGTGCCACCAGCAAGGGACAGGGTAATGAAAAACTGTTGTTT.

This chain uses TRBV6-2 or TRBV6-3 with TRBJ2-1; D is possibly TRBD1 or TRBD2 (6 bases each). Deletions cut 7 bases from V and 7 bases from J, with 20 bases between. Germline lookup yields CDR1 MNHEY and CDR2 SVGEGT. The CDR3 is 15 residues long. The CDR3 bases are TGTGCCAGCACCCTCCGAGGGGGGACTTATAATGAGCAGTTCTTC. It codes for CASTLRGGTYNEQFF.

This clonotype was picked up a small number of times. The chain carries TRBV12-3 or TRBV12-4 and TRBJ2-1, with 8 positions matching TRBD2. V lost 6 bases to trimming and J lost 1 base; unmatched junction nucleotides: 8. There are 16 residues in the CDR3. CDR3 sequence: CASRAGGGRSYNEQFF. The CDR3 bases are TGTGCCAGCAGAGCCGGGGGGGGCAGGTCCTACAATGAGCAGTTCTTC.

CDR3 bases: TGTGCCAGCAGCCAAACGGGTGGCACACACACTGAAGCTTTCTTT. Its protein is CASSQTGGTHTEAFF. J is TRBJ1-1 and V is TRBV7-9, with D hard to call. Germline CDR1 SEHNR, CDR2 FQNEAQ (reference sequence). This CDR3 contains 15 residues. Trimming pared 5 bases from V and 3 bases from J, leaving 16 bases between. The variable domain in full, with the rest retrieved from reference TRBV7-9 and TRBJ1-1, is DTGVSQNPRHKITKRGQNVTFRCDPISEHNRLYWYRQTLGQGPEFLTYFQNEAQLEKSRLLSDRFSAERPKGSFSTLEIQRTEQGDSAMYLCASSQTGGTHTEAFFGQGTRLTVV.

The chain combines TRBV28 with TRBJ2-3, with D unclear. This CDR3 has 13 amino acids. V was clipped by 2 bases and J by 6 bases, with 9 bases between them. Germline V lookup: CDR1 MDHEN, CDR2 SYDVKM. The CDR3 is CASSLIGVDTQYF. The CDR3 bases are TGTGCCAGCAGTTTAATCGGCGTTGATACGCAGTATTTT.

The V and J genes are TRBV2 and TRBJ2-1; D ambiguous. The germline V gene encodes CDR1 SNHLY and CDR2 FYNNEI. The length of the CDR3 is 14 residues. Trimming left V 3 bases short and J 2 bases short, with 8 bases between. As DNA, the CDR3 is TGTGCCAGCAGTGAGAGGCAGACCTACAATGAGCAGTTCTTC. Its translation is CASSERQTYNEQFF. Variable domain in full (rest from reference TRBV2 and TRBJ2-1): EPEVTQTPSHQVTQMGQEVILRCVPISNHLYFYWYRQILGQKVEFLVSFYNNEISEKSEIFDDQFSVERPDGSNFTLKIRSTKLEDSAMYFCASSERQTYNEQFFGPGTRLTVL.

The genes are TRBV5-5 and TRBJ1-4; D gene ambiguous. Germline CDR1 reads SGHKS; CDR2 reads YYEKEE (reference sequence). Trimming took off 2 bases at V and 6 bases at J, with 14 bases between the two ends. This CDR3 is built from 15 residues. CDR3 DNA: TGTGCCAGCAGCTTTCGAGGTGGCGGCGATGAAAAACTGTTTTTT. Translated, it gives CASSFRGGGDEKLFF.

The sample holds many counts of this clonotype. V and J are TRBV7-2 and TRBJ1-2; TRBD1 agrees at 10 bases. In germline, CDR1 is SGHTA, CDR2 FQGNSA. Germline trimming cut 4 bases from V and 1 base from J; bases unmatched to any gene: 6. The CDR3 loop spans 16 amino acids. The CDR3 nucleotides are TGTGCCAGCAGCTCGTCCGGGACAGGGGTTAACTATGGCTACACCTTC. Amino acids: CASSSSGTGVNYGYTF. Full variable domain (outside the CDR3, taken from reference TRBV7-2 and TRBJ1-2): GAGVSQSPSNKVTEKGKDVELRCDPISGHTALYWYRQSLGQGLEFLIYFQGNSAPDKSGLPSDRFSAERTGGSVSTLTIQRTQQEDSAVYLCASSSSGTGVNYGYTFGSGTRLTVV.

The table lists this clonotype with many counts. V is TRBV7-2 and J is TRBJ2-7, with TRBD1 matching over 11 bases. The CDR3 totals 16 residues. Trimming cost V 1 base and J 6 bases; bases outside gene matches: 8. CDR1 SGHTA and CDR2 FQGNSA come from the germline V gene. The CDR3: CASSLDRDRGSGEQYF. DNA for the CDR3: TGTGCCAGCAGCTTAGACCGGGACAGGGGGTCTGGCGAGCAGTACTTC.

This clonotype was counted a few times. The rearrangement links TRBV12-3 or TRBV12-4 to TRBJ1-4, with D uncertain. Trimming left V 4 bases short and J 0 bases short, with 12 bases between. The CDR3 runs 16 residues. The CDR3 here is CASSSTHGTTNEKLFF. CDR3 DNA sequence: TGTGCCAGCAGTTCCACCCATGGAACAACTAATGAAAAACTGTTTTTT.